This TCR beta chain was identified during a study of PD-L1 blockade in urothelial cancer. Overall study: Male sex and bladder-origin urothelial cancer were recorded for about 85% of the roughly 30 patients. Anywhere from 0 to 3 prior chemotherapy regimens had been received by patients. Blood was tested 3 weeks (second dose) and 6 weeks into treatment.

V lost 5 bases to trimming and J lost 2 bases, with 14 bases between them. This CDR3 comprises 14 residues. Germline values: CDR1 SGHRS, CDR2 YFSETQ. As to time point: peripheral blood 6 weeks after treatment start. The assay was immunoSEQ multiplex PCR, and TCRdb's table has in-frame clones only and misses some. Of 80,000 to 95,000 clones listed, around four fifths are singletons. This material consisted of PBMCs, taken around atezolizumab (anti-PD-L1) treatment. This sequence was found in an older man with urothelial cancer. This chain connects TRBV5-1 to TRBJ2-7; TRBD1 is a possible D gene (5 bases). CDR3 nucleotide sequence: TGCGCCAGCAGGGCCCCAGGGAATACCTACGAGCAGTACTTC. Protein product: CASRAPGNTYEQYF.